The next 20 T cell receptor beta chains were all read from a single sample in a study of shared clonotypes between healthy human individuals. This table comes from immunoSEQ multiplex PCR, and its TCRdb copy is limited to in-frame clones, with some not included. The sample includes about 2.3 million clones, approximately 95% of them seen just once. Sequenced: naive CD4+ T cells from PBMCs. This sample's subset: CD45RA+ positively selected. The source is a man aged 18 to 29 in good health. Some clones in this sample may be carry-over from other donors' samples.

The chain links TRBV18 to TRBJ2-7; D is ambiguous. V lost 3 bases to trimming and J lost 3 bases, with 9 bases between them. The CDR3 is made up of 13 amino acids. Germline assignment: CDR1 KGHSH and CDR2 LQKENI. CDR3 DNA: TGTGCCAGCTCACCGGGCCCTGGCTACGAGCAGTACTTC. Its translation is CASSPGPGYEQYF. The complete variable domain, with remaining parts taken from reference TRBV18 and TRBJ2-7, reads NAGVMQNPRHLVRRRGQEARLRCSPMKGHSHVYWYRQLPEEGLKFMVYLQKENIIDESGMPKERFSAEFPKEGPSILRIQQVVRGDSAAYFCASSPGPGYEQYFGPGTRLTVT.

This sequence joins TRBV7-2 and TRBJ2-7; the match to TRBD2 covers 10 bases. V trimming: 0 bases; J trimming: 4 bases; junction bases outside the gene matches: 6. The CDR3 loop spans 16 amino acids. The germline V gene encodes CDR1 SGHTA and CDR2 FQGNSA. This CDR3 reads CASSLAPMTSGYEQYF. The CDR3 nucleotides are TGTGCCAGCAGCTTAGCCCCCATGACTAGCGGGTACGAGCAGTACTTC.

This clone was found once. CDR3 in DNA: TGTGCCAGCAGTCCGGGACTAGCAGGGGAGCAGTACTTC. Translated, it gives CASSPGLAGEQYF. The gene calls are TRBV6-1 and TRBJ2-7; 9 nucleotides align to TRBD2. V shed 5 bases and J 7 bases; nucleotides not matched to a gene: 6. CDR3 size: 13 residues. In germline, CDR1 is MNHNS, CDR2 SASEGT.

This chain links TRBV6-5 with TRBJ1-4; D ambiguous. Germline assignment: CDR1 MNHEY and CDR2 SVGAGI. Trimming took off 6 bases at V and 4 bases at J, with 12 bases between the two ends. The CDR3 sequence is 14 residues long. The CDR3 here is CASRLTIYNEKLFF. As DNA, the CDR3 is TGTGCCAGCAGACTGACGATTTATAATGAAAAACTGTTTTTT.

This chain connects TRBV2 to TRBJ2-7, with TRBD2 identical over 7 bases. Germline lookup yields CDR1 SNHLY and CDR2 FYNNEI. The ends lost 6 bases at V and 2 bases at J; junction bases unmatched: 4. This CDR3 is built from 13 residues. CDR3 sequence: CASRASGPYEQYF. DNA of the CDR3: TGTGCCAGCAGGGCTAGCGGTCCCTACGAGCAGTACTTC.

The chain uses TRBV30 and TRBJ2-2; no firm D call. Germline CDR1 is GTSNPN and CDR2 is SVGIG (reference sequence). Trimming took 0 bases from V and 4 from J, leaving 6 bases between them. The CDR3 spans 13 residues. In DNA, the CDR3 is TGTGCCTGGAGTGTACGTATCACCGGGGAGCTGTTTTTT. Protein sequence: CAWSVRITGELFF.

The rearrangement joins TRBV19 to TRBJ2-1, with D uncertain. CDR3 length: 15 residues. CDR1 and CDR2 (germline): LNHDA, SQIVND (reference sequence). V lost 6 bases and J lost 2, with 14 bases in between. The CDR3 is CASRSTPATYNEQFF. CDR3 bases: TGTGCCAGTAGGTCCACCCCCGCGACCTACAATGAGCAGTTCTTC. The full variable domain, completed using reference TRBV19 and TRBJ2-1, is DGGITQSPKYLFRKEGQNVTLSCEQNLNHDAMYWYRQDPGQGLRLIYYSQIVNDFQKGDIAEGYSVSREKKESFPLTVTSAQKNPTAFYLCASRSTPATYNEQFFGPGTRLTVL.

This sequence joins TRBV4-3 and TRBJ2-7; either TRBD1 or TRBD2 may supply D (6 bases each). The V gene's germline CDR1 is LGHNA and CDR2 YSLEER. The CDR3 has 13 residues. With 4 bases removed from V and 4 bases from J, the gap between germline ends came to 11 bases. The CDR3 spells CASSRQAGYEQYF. The CDR3 nucleotides are TGCGCCAGCAGCCGACAGGCGGGGTACGAGCAGTACTTC.

A few counts support this clone. The V call is TRBV11-2, the J call TRBJ2-7, with D possibly being TRBD2 (6 bases). CDR1 and CDR2 (germline): SGHAT, FQNNGV. V lost 5 bases and J 7 bases, leaving 12 bases between the germline ends. This CDR3 is 12 amino acids long. The CDR3 here is CASSMGLWEQYF. CDR3 bases: TGTGCCAGCAGCATGGGACTCTGGGAGCAGTACTTC.

The chain joins TRBV11-2 to TRBJ1-1; 7 bases line up with TRBD1. This CDR3 has 14 amino acids. J was trimmed by 4 bases and V by 5 bases; bases with no gene match: 7. Germline V gives CDR1 SGHAT, CDR2 FQNNGV. CDR3 sequence (DNA): TGTGCCAGCAGCATAACACAGGGGACCACTGAAGCTTTCTTT. It codes for CASSITQGTTEAFF.

The chain employs TRBV28 and TRBJ2-3; D possibly uses TRBD1 or TRBD2 (5 bases each). The CDR3 spans 18 residues. V was shortened by 4 bases and J by 0 bases, with 20 bases between the two germline ends. Germline CDR1 and CDR2: MDHEN and SYDVKM. CDR3 sequence (DNA): TGTGCCAGCAGTTCACCCATCCGGACTGGGGGAAGCACAGATACGCAGTATTTT. Amino acid sequence: CASSSPIRTGGSTDTQYF.

The chain has TRBV28 and TRBJ2-4, with 7 bases that match TRBD1. The germline V gene encodes CDR1 MDHEN and CDR2 SYDVKM. Trimming at V came to 8 bases and at J to 1 base, leaving 11 bases not matched to a gene. CDR3 size: 16 residues. CDR3 sequence reads: CASGREAGGAKNIQYF. The CDR3 nucleotides are TGTGCCAGCGGCCGCGAGGCAGGGGGTGCCAAAAACATTCAGTACTTC.

The gene calls are TRBV4-1 and TRBJ1-1; 9 bases agree with TRBD1. This CDR3 is 15 amino acids long. J lost 4 bases, V lost 5 bases, and 8 bases had no gene match. Germline V lookup: CDR1 MGHRA, CDR2 YSYEKL. CDR3 region: CASSSNRGPSTEAFF. The DNA of the CDR3 is TGCGCCAGCAGCTCCAACAGGGGGCCTTCCACTGAAGCTTTCTTT.

The chain joins TRBV19 to TRBJ2-1; D not certain. V lost 4 bases and J lost 4, with 11 bases in between. The CDR3 has 14 residues. Germline lookup yields CDR1 LNHDA and CDR2 SQIVND (reference sequence). Written as DNA, the CDR3 is TGTGCCAGTAGTAGGGCAGGACCATACAATGAGCAGTTCTTC. The encoded protein is CASSRAGPYNEQFF.

The V call is TRBV29-1, the J call TRBJ1-5, with 7 bases lining up with TRBD1. With V trimmed by 4 bases and J by 3 bases, 6 bases remained unmatched. This CDR3 comprises 14 residues. CDR1 SQVTM and CDR2 ANQGSEA come from the germline V gene. The CDR3 bases are TGCAGCGTTGTGCAGGGGGATCCCAATCAGCCCCAGCATTTT. It translates to CSVVQGDPNQPQHF.

With regard to this clone: The same CDR3 also results from other DNA sequences found in this sample. The chain combines TRBV7-2 with TRBJ1-4; tentatively, D is TRBD1 (5 bases). The CDR3 contains 15 residues. V was shortened by 0 bases and J by 2 bases, with 7 bases between the two germline ends. Germline assignment: CDR1 SGHTA and CDR2 FQGNSA. CDR3 amino acids: CASSLAGTTNEKLFF. Here the CDR3 DNA reads TGTGCCAGCAGCTTAGCAGGGACGACTAATGAAAAACTGTTTTTT.

CDR3: CASSPLGRGLAGNEQFF. CDR3 coding DNA: TGTGCCAGCAGTCCTCTAGGCCGCGGGCTAGCGGGCAATGAGCAGTTCTTC. The rearrangement links TRBV28 to TRBJ2-1, with 8 bases aligning to TRBD2. This CDR3 comprises 17 residues. Trimming at V came to 5 bases and at J to 6 bases, leaving 15 bases not matched to a gene. The germline CDR1 and CDR2 sequences are MDHEN and SYDVKM.

V usage is TRBV27 and J usage is TRBJ1-5; 9 bases map to TRBD1. The CDR3 has 15 residues. Germline CDR1 reads MNHEY; CDR2 reads SMNVEV (reference sequence). Trimming at V came to 6 bases and at J to 3 bases, leaving 6 bases not matched to a gene. For the CDR3, the DNA is TGTGCCAGCAGACCGGACAGGGGTGTCAATCAGCCCCAGCATTTT. Protein sequence: CASRPDRGVNQPQHF.

V gene TRBV6-5 combines with J gene TRBJ1-6; D uncertain. CDR3 length: 13 amino acids. Germline V gene lookup returns CDR1 MNHEY and CDR2 SVGAGI. V lost 0 bases and J 13 bases, leaving 10 bases between the germline ends. CDR3 in amino acids: CASSYSWAEPLHF. DNA for the CDR3: TGTGCCAGCAGTTACTCGTGGGCAGAGCCCCTCCACTTT.

The V gene is TRBV7-2, the J gene TRBJ2-1, with 9 bases lining up with TRBD2. The J segment lost 7 bases and the V segment lost 7 bases, leaving 14 bases of the junction unmatched. This CDR3 region has 16 residues. Per germline, CDR1 SGHTA and CDR2 FQGNSA. DNA of the CDR3: TGTGCCAGCACCCTACTTAGCGGGAGAGGTGGTAATGAGCAGTTCTTC. This codes for CASTLLSGRGGNEQFF.